The T cell receptor beta chain under discussion was sequenced for a study of cytomegalovirus exposure and HLA in healthy donors. Whole-study context: The study placed around 85% of its 398 genotyped donors in the Caucasian-associated ancestry cluster.

In the PCR, 60 Vbeta and 13 Jbeta primers were used. Assay used: immunoSEQ multiplex PCR; TCRdb lists only in-frame clones, some missing. The sample holds over 100,000 clones; roughly 80% are singletons and the top ten take roughly a fifth. The CDR3 consists of 16 residues. V dropped 0 bases and J dropped 2 bases, with 11 bases sitting between them. Germline V gives CDR1 LGHNA, CDR2 YNFKEQ. This clone has a handful of counts. Its antigen remains unidentified. Study observations and caveats: V- and J-gene trimming of TCR beta was linked (in a later analysis) to a missense DCLRE1C variant. High specificity and sensitivity for cytomegalovirus status were reported for the classifier.

This chain links TRBV4-2 with TRBJ1-5; perhaps TRBD1 as D (6 bases). Sequencing was carried out using PBMCs. This sequence was found in a man younger than 45 in good health and CMV-seropositive. The CDR3 loop is CASSQEQGPGNQPQHF. The CDR3 nucleotides read TGTGCCAGCAGCCAAGAACAGGGACCCGGCAATCAGCCCCAGCATTTT.